This record concerns one TCR beta chain sequence. The germline V gene has CDR1 MDHEN and CDR2 SYDVKM. CDR3 size: 16 residues. V gave up 6 bases and J gave up 0 bases, with 15 bases separating them. The data are from a study of blood T cell repertoires in COVID-19. Study context: COVID-19 samples, acute and convalescent, were from the United States, Italy and Spain. Nucleic acid was either cDNA or gDNA, and it came from T cells, B-cell-depleted T cells, or PBMCs.

In the original processing: Scientists estimated how many nucleated cells there were by amplifying reference gene primers. TCRdb's copy holds only in-frame clones and misses some; the assay was immunoSEQ multiplex PCR. The DNA gave D and trimming, while V, J and clone size come from that table. The repertoire holds about 140,000 clones, with about 83% as singletons. The gene calls are TRBV28 and TRBJ1-3, with D maybe TRBD1 (5 bases). This sequence originates from a human donor in a cohort sampled during active COVID-19. What was sequenced was peripheral blood. CDR3 region: CASRETPTASGNTIYF. As DNA, the CDR3 is TGTGCCAGCAGAGAAACCCCGACAGCCTCTGGAAACACCATATATTTT.